Presented here are 14 T cell receptor beta chains from one specimen sequenced in a study of blood T cell repertoires in COVID-19. Measured with immunoSEQ multiplex PCR; TCRdb has only the in-frame clones, and not every one. The sample consists of 300,000 to 450,000 clones, approximately 87% of them appearing once. The sequencing input was PBMCs or T cells enriched from blood (not recorded which). The source of these receptors is a man between 40 and 49 years old in a cohort exposed to, infected with or recovered from COVID-19 (not recorded which).

Only one count was recorded for this clone. The V and J genes are TRBV5-1 and TRBJ1-1; weak D call: TRBD1 (5 bases). From germline, CDR1 is SGHRS and CDR2 YFSETQ. This CDR3 is built from 15 residues. V was pared by 2 bases and J by 4 bases, with 15 bases between. CDR3 sequence (DNA): TGCGCCAGCAGCTTAGCTGAGACAGTGGGCACTGAAGCTTTCTTT. Protein sequence: CASSLAETVGTEAFF.

The chain recombines TRBV5-1 with TRBJ2-1; the D gene is possibly TRBD1 (5 bases). The CDR3 has 15 residues. Trimming shortened V by 0 bases and J by 0 bases, and 7 bases separated the two germline ends. Germline V lookup: CDR1 SGHRS, CDR2 YFSETQ. The chain's CDR3 is CASSLGQNSYNEQFF. The CDR3 DNA sequence: TGCGCCAGCAGCTTGGGACAGAACTCCTACAATGAGCAGTTCTTC.

The V and J genes are TRBV6-4 and TRBJ2-3; TRBD2 agrees at 7 bases. CDR1 and CDR2 (germline): MRHNA, SNTAGT. CDR3 length: 14 amino acids. V shed 5 bases and J 1 base; nucleotides not matched to a gene: 3. The CDR3 loop is CASSWDYRTDTQYF. The CDR3 DNA follows: TGTGCCAGCAGTTGGGACTACCGCACAGATACGCAGTATTTT.

The rearrangement links TRBV11-3 to TRBJ2-1; 9 positions agree with TRBD2. Germline values: CDR1 SGHNT, CDR2 YENEEA. The ends lost 1 base at V and 6 bases at J; junction bases unmatched: 4. The CDR3 extends over 15 amino acids. This CDR3 reads CASSLVGGRANEQFF. The CDR3 coding sequence is TGTGCCAGCAGCTTAGTCGGCGGGAGGGCCAATGAGCAGTTCTTC.

This clone appeared a single time. In this CDR3 the conserved last residue, phenylalanine or tryptophan, is missing, so a read error is likely. The limits of the CDR3 on the DNA are not certain, so only TCRdb's listed CDR3 is given. The gene calls are TRBV2 and TRBJ2-3; the table's D call, TRBD1, was not checked against the DNA. Per the germline V gene, CDR1 is SNHLY and CDR2 is FYNNEI. Inclusive of both ends, the CDR3 amounts to 8 amino acids. The CDR3 protein is CASFPVSV.

CDR3 residues: CATSRESSRILAGIQETQYF. In DNA, the CDR3 is TGTGCCACCAGCAGAGAGTCCTCCAGGATCCTAGCGGGAATTCAAGAGACCCAGTACTTC. This chain joins TRBV15 and TRBJ2-5; 9 positions match TRBD2. V lost 0 bases, J lost 2 bases, and 16 bases stayed unmatched. Looked up from germline, CDR1 is LNHNV and CDR2 is YYDKDF (reference sequence). This CDR3 has 20 amino acids.

The chain employs TRBV11-2 and TRBJ2-5; 7 bases agree with TRBD1. The CDR3 covers 16 residues. The germline V gene encodes CDR1 SGHAT and CDR2 FQNNGV. Germline trimming cut 2 bases from V and 7 bases from J; bases unmatched to any gene: 13. The CDR3 is CASSLSQGNPSTTQYF. In DNA, the CDR3 is TGTGCCAGCAGCTTATCACAGGGGAATCCCAGTACGACCCAGTACTTC.

The rearrangement links TRBV5-1 to TRBJ2-3, with TRBD2 matching 11 bases. CDR3 length equals 17 residues. After removal of 5 bases from V and 0 bases from J, the junction contained 8 bases not matched to a gene. Germline-derived CDR1 and CDR2 are SGHRS and YFSETQ. CDR3 coding DNA: TGCGCCAGCAGTCCCGGGACTAGCGGACCAAGCACAGATACGCAGTATTTT. Protein sequence: CASSPGTSGPSTDTQYF.

The chain has TRBV2 and TRBJ1-1; a weak D match, TRBD1 (6 bases). CDR3 length equals 14 residues. The V and J ends lost 8 bases and 0 bases respectively, with 13 bases between them. Germline lookup yields CDR1 SNHLY and CDR2 FYNNEI. CDR3 amino acids: CASLQGQLNTEAFF. The CDR3 region has the DNA TGTGCCAGCTTGCAAGGACAGCTGAACACTGAAGCTTTCTTT.

The rearrangement links TRBV30 to TRBJ2-3; 8 bases map to TRBD1. The CDR3 loop spans 15 amino acids. Germline assignment: CDR1 GTSNPN and CDR2 SVGIG (reference sequence). The trim removed 0 bases at V and 8 bases at J, leaving 10 bases unmatched. The CDR3 here is CAWSVRTGYKGTQYF. The CDR3 DNA reads TGTGCCTGGAGTGTTAGGACAGGGTATAAGGGTACGCAGTATTTT.

This chain uses TRBV28 with TRBJ1-5; D gene uncertain. Per germline, CDR1 MDHEN and CDR2 SYDVKM. Deletions cut 6 bases from V and 5 bases from J, with 8 bases between. The CDR3 extends over 12 amino acids. As DNA, the CDR3 is TGTGCCAGCAGCTCCATAGATCAGCCCCAGCATTTT. Its translation: CASSSIDQPQHF.

This rearrangement joins TRBV30 to TRBJ2-1; weak D call: TRBD2 (6 bases). The V gene's germline CDR1 is GTSNPN and CDR2 SVGIG (reference sequence). CDR3 size: 14 residues. Trimming shortened V by 2 bases and J by 2 bases, and 10 bases separated the two germline ends. DNA for the CDR3: TGTGCCTGGAGTATTAGCGGAACCTACAATGAGCAGTTCTTC. Its protein product is CAWSISGTYNEQFF.

The V gene is TRBV27, the J gene TRBJ1-3, with D possibly matching TRBD1 (5 bases). Germline assignment: CDR1 MNHEY and CDR2 SMNVEV (reference sequence). CDR3 length: 15 residues. With 3 bases removed from V and 3 bases from J, the gap between germline ends came to 12 bases. The CDR3: CASSLKGWGGNTIYF. In DNA, the CDR3 is TGTGCCAGCAGTTTGAAGGGGTGGGGTGGAAACACCATATATTTT.

V and J are TRBV14 and TRBJ2-7; D is possibly TRBD1 (7 bases). Germline CDR1 and CDR2: SGHDN and FVKESK. Trimming took off 4 bases at V and 2 bases at J, with 21 bases between the two ends. This CDR3 is 17 amino acids long. The CDR3 loop reads CASSPALFRGDPYEQYF. CDR3 in DNA: TGTGCCAGCAGCCCCGCCCTATTCAGGGGGGACCCCTACGAGCAGTACTTC.